The 32 T cell receptor beta chains below come from one sample, sequenced in a study of OX40 agonist ivuxolimab in advanced cancers. Libraries were prepared by immunoSEQ multiplex PCR; TCRdb keeps only in-frame clonotypes and omits some of them. Found here are about 90,000 clones, about 90% of them singletons; the top ten hold approximately 1.5%. The sample consisted of CD4+ or CD8+ T cells sorted from blood, taken in a trial of the OX40 agonist ivuxolimab. The receptor source for this set is an adult with an advanced solid tumor such as melanoma, head and neck, liver or kidney cancer.

The chain employs TRBV11-2 and TRBJ2-7, with D perhaps TRBD1 (5 bases). V lost 4 bases, J lost 0 bases, and 10 bases lay in between. Germline CDR1 and CDR2: SGHAT and FQNNGV. The CDR3 has 14 amino acids. CDR3 amino acids: CASSSQTVSYEQYF. In nucleotides, the CDR3 is TGTGCCAGCAGCTCCCAGACAGTCTCCTACGAGCAGTACTTC.

The chain is built from TRBV5-1 and TRBJ2-1, with D maybe TRBD2 (6 bases). CDR3 size: 14 residues. The V gene lost 3 bases and the J gene lost 5 bases, with 12 bases spanning the gap. CDR1 and CDR2 from the germline V gene are SGHRS and YFSETQ. The CDR3 loop is CASSWTNGNNEQFF. CDR3 coding DNA: TGCGCCAGCAGCTGGACTAACGGGAACAATGAGCAGTTCTTC.

The gene calls are TRBV5-1 and TRBJ2-5; D remains ambiguous. V was trimmed by 2 bases and J by 4 bases, leaving 18 bases between them. The germline CDR1 and CDR2 sequences are SGHRS and YFSETQ. The CDR3 length is 16 residues. The DNA for the CDR3 is TGCGCCAGCAGCTTAAATGGTGGGAACAACCGAGAGACCCAGTACTTC. Protein product: CASSLNGGNNRETQYF. Combining the CDR3 with reference TRBV5-1 and TRBJ2-5 gives the whole variable domain KAGVTQTPRYLIKTRGQQVTLSCSPISGHRSVSWYQQTPGQGLQFLFEYFSETQRNKGNFPGRFSGRQFSNSRSEMNVSTLELGDSALYLCASSLNGGNNRETQYFGPGTRLLVL.

This rearrangement joins TRBV11-2 to TRBJ2-7; possible D gene TRBD2, 6 bases. The germline V and J ends were trimmed by 4 bases and 0 bases, with 16 bases remaining between them. The germline V gene encodes CDR1 SGHAT and CDR2 FQNNGV. The length of the CDR3 is 16 residues. CDR3 protein: CASSSISGSFSYEQYF. The CDR3 DNA follows: TGTGCCAGCAGCTCCATTAGCGGCAGCTTCTCCTACGAGCAGTACTTC.

The rearrangement links TRBV6-1 to TRBJ1-1, with 7 bases that match TRBD1. J lost 0 bases, V lost 4 bases, and 5 bases had no gene match. Germline V gene lookup returns CDR1 MNHNS and CDR2 SASEGT. This CDR3 is 15 amino acids long. The CDR3 DNA follows: TGTGCCAGCAGTGGACAGGGAGGGGTGAACACTGAAGCTTTCTTT. It codes for CASSGQGGVNTEAFF.

J is TRBJ2-3 and V is TRBV18; 11 bases agree with TRBD2. The germline V gene encodes CDR1 KGHSH and CDR2 LQKENI. CDR3 size: 18 residues. V dropped 6 bases and J dropped 1; count of bases not matched to a gene: 12. CDR3 coding DNA: TGTGCCAGCTCCCCCGCTTGGGGGACTAGCGGAGGCACAGATACGCAGTATTTT. It yields the protein CASSPAWGTSGGTDTQYF.

The DNA for the CDR3 is TGTGCCAGCAGCCAAGATGGGACAGGGGTGGGAGAGCAGTACTTC. Its protein is CASSQDGTGVGEQYF. The genes are TRBV4-2 and TRBJ2-5; 10 nucleotides align to TRBD1. The junction had 9 bases not matched to a gene; V was cut back by 0 bases and J by 11 bases. The germline gives CDR1 LGHNA, CDR2 YNFKEQ. This CDR3 has 15 amino acids.

This chain joins TRBV5-1 and TRBJ2-7; D possibly corresponds to TRBD1 (6 bases). The length of the CDR3 is 15 residues. Germline assignment: CDR1 SGHRS and CDR2 YFSETQ. V lost 0 bases, J lost 2 bases, and 12 bases lay in between. CDR3 sequence reads: CASSLAEQGPYEQYF. CDR3 nucleotides: TGCGCCAGCAGCTTGGCCGAACAGGGACCCTACGAGCAGTACTTC.

The chain employs TRBV7-2 and TRBJ2-1; D unclear. This CDR3 is 14 amino acids long. The V end was cut by 0 bases, the J end by 6 bases, with 9 bases between. Germline CDR1 reads SGHTA; CDR2 reads FQGNSA. This chain's CDR3 is CASSLAVASNEQFF. The CDR3 DNA is TGTGCCAGCAGCTTAGCGGTTGCATCCAATGAGCAGTTCTTC. Full variable domain (rest looked up from reference TRBV7-2 and TRBJ2-1): GAGVSQSPSNKVTEKGKDVELRCDPISGHTALYWYRQSLGQGLEFLIYFQGNSAPDKSGLPSDRFSAERTGGSVSTLTIQRTQQEDSAVYLCASSLAVASNEQFFGPGTRLTVL.

The chain uses TRBV7-2 and TRBJ1-5; TRBD1 aligns across 7 bases. Per the germline V gene, CDR1 is SGHTA and CDR2 is FQGNSA. CDR3 length equals 15 residues. V lost 0 bases and J lost 2; bases outside the gene matches: 1. In DNA form, the CDR3 reads TGTGCCAGCAGCTTAGCCGGACAGGGCAATCAGCCCCAGCATTTT. Its translation: CASSLAGQGNQPQHF.

V usage is TRBV11-3 and J usage is TRBJ2-6; D gene ambiguous. Trimming took 5 bases from V and 0 from J, leaving 14 bases between them. The CDR3 extends over 17 amino acids. Germline V gene lookup returns CDR1 SGHNT and CDR2 YENEEA. The CDR3 nucleotides are TGTGCCAGCAGCCCACAGCTCGGAAGCTCTGGGGCCAACGTCCTGACTTTC. Protein: CASSPQLGSSGANVLTF.

This chain uses TRBV30 with TRBJ2-4; possibly TRBD1 for D (5 bases). V was clipped by 5 bases and J by 6 bases, with 14 bases between them. The CDR3 is 13 amino acids. CDR1 and CDR2 (germline): GTSNPN, SVGIG (reference sequence). The chain's CDR3 is CAWGLTTVNIQYF. The CDR3, as DNA: TGTGCCTGGGGTTTGACGACAGTAAACATTCAGTACTTC.

This chain uses TRBV11-2 with TRBJ1-1, with a tentative D call TRBD1 (5 bases). The germline CDR1 and CDR2 sequences are SGHAT and FQNNGV. V was clipped by 1 base and J by 2 bases, with 8 bases between them. The CDR3 has 14 amino acids. The CDR3 loop reads CASSLGGPNTEAFF. The DNA of the CDR3 is TGTGCCAGCAGCTTAGGGGGCCCCAACACTGAAGCTTTCTTT.

This clone was seen just once. The chain's CDR3 is CASSVGTVSNQPQHF. CDR3 in DNA: TGTGCCAGCAGTGTAGGGACAGTTAGCAATCAGCCCCAGCATTTT. V gene TRBV25-1 combines with J gene TRBJ1-5, with TRBD1 matching over 7 bases. V dropped 4 bases and J dropped 0; count of bases not matched to a gene: 3. Per the germline V gene, CDR1 is MGHDK and CDR2 is SYGVNS. This CDR3 is 15 amino acids long. Full variable domain (outside the CDR3, taken from reference TRBV25-1 and TRBJ1-5): EADIYQTPRYLVIGTGKKITLECSQTMGHDKMYWYQQDPGMELHLIHYSYGVNSTEKGDLSSESTVSRIRTEHFPLTLESARPSHTSQYLCASSVGTVSNQPQHFGDGTRLSIL.

This clone was detected only once. This chain's CDR3 is CASSDSTSGTPRETQYF. Written as DNA, the CDR3 is TGTGCCAGCAGTGACTCGACTAGCGGGACGCCCCGGGAGACCCAGTACTTC. The rearrangement links TRBV6-4 to TRBJ2-5; 11 bases map to TRBD2. Germline CDR1 MRHNA, CDR2 SNTAGT. The CDR3 is 17 residues long. V dropped 0 bases and J dropped 5; count of bases not matched to a gene: 8.

The chain recombines TRBV7-2 with TRBJ2-2; TRBD1 aligns across 9 bases. The junction had 11 bases not matched to a gene; V was cut back by 5 bases and J by 7 bases. The CDR3 covers 16 residues. In germline, CDR1 is SGHTA, CDR2 FQGNSA. The CDR3 sequence: CASSPLGTGIIGELFF. The DNA for the CDR3 is TGTGCCAGCAGCCCCTTAGGGACAGGGATAATCGGGGAGCTGTTTTTT.

This clone was seen a single time. In the same sample, other DNA sequences code for this CDR3. This rearrangement joins TRBV5-1 to TRBJ1-1; D remains unclear. This CDR3 has 13 amino acids. Germline V gene sequence: CDR1 SGHRS, CDR2 YFSETQ. V lost 0 bases, J lost 0 bases, and 3 bases lay in between. The CDR3 DNA reads TGCGCCAGCAGCTTGGCCGTGAACACTGAAGCTTTCTTT. This gives the protein CASSLAVNTEAFF.

This chain connects TRBV30 to TRBJ2-3; 12 positions agree with TRBD2. Germline assignment: CDR1 GTSNPN and CDR2 SVGIG (reference sequence). V was pared by 3 bases and J by 7 bases, with 11 bases of the junction left unmatched. This CDR3 spans 16 amino acids. CDR3 bases: TGTGCCTGGAGCGCCGGGCTAGCGGGAGGGTATAATACGCAGTATTTT. It codes for CAWSAGLAGGYNTQYF.

This rearrangement joins TRBV5-4 to TRBJ2-5; TRBD1 agrees at 9 bases. With V trimmed by 3 bases and J by 11 bases, 11 bases remained unmatched. This CDR3 spans 14 amino acids. From germline, CDR1 is SGHNT and CDR2 YYREEE (reference sequence). The CDR3 bases are TGTGCCAGCAGCTCGGGGACAGGGTTGGGTGAGCAGTACTTC. Its translation: CASSSGTGLGEQYF.

V and J are TRBV27 and TRBJ2-5, with D maybe TRBD2 (5 bases). The germline V gene encodes CDR1 MNHEY and CDR2 SMNVEV (reference sequence). V was clipped by 8 bases and J by 5 bases, with 18 bases between them. The CDR3 loop spans 14 amino acids. CDR3: CASSKLGASETQYF. The CDR3 DNA follows: TGTGCCAGCTCTAAACTGGGAGCCTCCGAGACCCAGTACTTC.

The chain uses TRBV28 and TRBJ2-6; D uncertain. The length of the CDR3 is 15 residues. Between the trimmed V and J ends, which lost 5 bases and 2 bases, there was a span of 10 bases. Germline CDR1 is MDHEN and CDR2 is SYDVKM. DNA for the CDR3: TGTGCCAGCAGTCCTCGGACGGCTGGGGCCAACGTCCTGACTTTC. It translates to CASSPRTAGANVLTF.

This clone was recorded once. This sequence joins TRBV5-6 and TRBJ1-6, with TRBD1 as a possible D gene (5 bases). The V end lost 0 bases, the J end lost 7 bases, and 5 bases lay between the germline ends. This CDR3 is 13 amino acids long. Germline loops: CDR1 SGHDT, CDR2 YYEEEE. The CDR3 DNA reads as TGTGCCAGCAGCTTGGGGGGGAATTCACCCCTCCACTTT. It encodes CASSLGGNSPLHF.

CDR3 in amino acids: CASSLTLSYVLTF. The CDR3 nucleotides are TGTGCCAGCAGCTTGACATTATCTTACGTCCTGACTTTC. The chain combines TRBV5-6 with TRBJ2-6; no firm D call. Germline loops: CDR1 SGHDT, CDR2 YYEEEE. The CDR3 has 13 residues. V was trimmed by 1 base and J by 11 bases, leaving 10 bases between them.

The V and J genes are TRBV10-3 and TRBJ2-7; no reliable D call. Trimming took 4 bases from V and 4 from J, leaving 8 bases between them. The CDR3 contains 12 residues. Germline-derived CDR1 and CDR2 are ENHRY and SYGVKD. CDR3 bases: TGTGCCATCAGTGGGGCCGGATACGAGCAGTACTTC. This encodes CAISGAGYEQYF.

The chain has TRBV4-1 and TRBJ1-6; no definite D call. Germline V gene data show CDR1 as MGHRA and CDR2 as YSYEKL. This CDR3 has 15 amino acids. V was shortened by 1 base and J by 10 bases, with 14 bases between the two germline ends. CDR3 nucleotide sequence: TGCGCCAGCAGCCAAGTGATGCTCAGTTGGTCACCCCTCCACTTT. Its translation is CASSQVMLSWSPLHF.

The genes are TRBV27 and TRBJ2-7; D call uncertain. The germline gives CDR1 MNHEY, CDR2 SMNVEV (reference sequence). V lost 3 bases and J 7 bases, leaving 22 bases between the germline ends. This CDR3 comprises 16 residues. The CDR3 protein is CASSFTVDPLLREQYF. DNA for the CDR3: TGTGCCAGCAGTTTCACGGTGGACCCGCTTTTGAGGGAGCAGTACTTC.

The chain joins TRBV28 to TRBJ2-5; 10 nucleotides align to TRBD2. The trim removed 4 bases at V and 4 bases at J, leaving 12 bases unmatched. CDR1 and CDR2 (germline): MDHEN, SYDVKM. The CDR3 contains 17 residues. The CDR3 region is CASSSITSGMTPETQYF. CDR3 DNA sequence: TGTGCCAGCAGTTCTATTACTAGCGGGATGACCCCAGAGACCCAGTACTTC.

The chain uses TRBV28 and TRBJ1-3; D not certain. Germline V gene sequence: CDR1 MDHEN, CDR2 SYDVKM. Trimming took off 3 bases at V and 0 bases at J, with 6 bases between the two ends. CDR3 length equals 14 residues. The CDR3 protein is CASSLQVSGNTIYF. The CDR3 region has the DNA TGTGCCAGCAGTTTGCAGGTCTCTGGAAACACCATATATTTT. The full variable domain, with the rest looked up from reference TRBV28 and TRBJ1-3, is DVKVTQSSRYLVKRTGEKVFLECVQDMDHENMFWYRQDPGLGLRLIYFSYDVKMKEKGDIPEGYSVSREKKERFSLILESASTNQTSMYLCASSLQVSGNTIYFGEGSWLTVV.

V and J are TRBV28 and TRBJ1-4, with a tentative D call TRBD1 (5 bases). The germline CDR1 and CDR2 sequences are MDHEN and SYDVKM. CDR3 length: 18 amino acids. The V and J ends lost 7 bases and 3 bases respectively, with 24 bases between them. The CDR3, as DNA: TGTGCCAGCACTCCGCTAGGGGCAGGATATGGTTCTAATGAAAAACTGTTTTTT. This codes for CASTPLGAGYGSNEKLFF.

The chain couples TRBV20-1 to TRBJ2-7; D is ambiguous. Trimming shortened V by 0 bases and J by 5 bases, and 2 bases separated the two germline ends. The CDR3 covers 10 residues. Per the germline V gene, CDR1 is DFQATT and CDR2 is SNEGSKA (reference sequence). The CDR3 bases are TGCAGTGCTAGAGAGGACGAGCAGTACTTC. Protein: CSAREDEQYF.

CDR3 protein: CASSDNRGMDEQYF. In nucleotides, the CDR3 is TGCGCCAGCAGTGACAACAGGGGTATGGACGAGCAGTACTTC. V is TRBV10-1 and J is TRBJ2-7; 7 nucleotides align to TRBD1. V shed 3 bases and J 5 bases; nucleotides not matched to a gene: 7. CDR3 length: 14 residues. Germline V gene lookup returns CDR1 WNHNN and CDR2 SYGVQD (reference sequence).

This chain links TRBV2 with TRBJ1-3, with 8 bases matching TRBD1. The CDR3 has 14 amino acids. After removal of 5 bases from V and 3 bases from J, the junction contained 3 bases not matched to a gene. Looked up from germline, CDR1 is SNHLY and CDR2 is FYNNEI. The CDR3 nucleotides read TGTGCCAGCAGTCAGGGGGCGTTTGGAAACACCATATATTTT. It is translated as CASSQGAFGNTIYF.